The 21 T cell receptor beta chains below all came from one sample that was sequenced in a study of T cell changes during pregnancy in multiple sclerosis. Only in-frame clones appear in the TCRdb table, and some are missing; sequencing was by immunoSEQ multiplex PCR. The data show tens of thousands of clones, with nearly 90% seen just once and approximately 1.1% held by the top ten. This sample comprised CD4+ T cells from peripheral blood mononuclear cells, obtained after pregnancy. The origin of the receptors is a female donor with multiple sclerosis, enrolled in a pregnancy study.

V is TRBV29-1 and J is TRBJ2-2; the D gene is possibly TRBD1 (6 bases). The V end lost 5 bases, the J end lost 5 bases, and 15 bases lay between the germline ends. CDR1 and CDR2 (germline): SQVTM, ANQGSEA. This CDR3 region has 14 residues. CDR3 amino acids: CSVLLGAGTGELFF. The CDR3 nucleotides are TGCAGCGTTCTTCTGGGGGCTGGGACCGGGGAGCTGTTTTTT.

The chain is built from TRBV19 and TRBJ2-5, with 9 nucleotides matching TRBD1. This CDR3 contains 15 residues. The V gene end was trimmed by 10 bases and the J gene end by 4 bases; junction bases not matched to a gene: 13. Germline V CDR1 and CDR2: LNHDA, SQIVND (reference sequence). The CDR3 nucleotides are TGTGCCACTAGAGACCCGGGACAGGGTACAGAGACCCAGTACTTC. Amino acids: CATRDPGQGTETQYF.

This chain uses TRBV4-1 with TRBJ2-3; 8 bases match TRBD2. This CDR3 is 16 amino acids long. The V gene's germline CDR1 is MGHRA and CDR2 YSYEKL. V was clipped by 0 bases and J by 3 bases; unmatched bases: 5. The CDR3 DNA reads TGCGCCAGCAGCCAAGATTCGGGAGGGCTGACAGATACGCAGTATTTT. Protein product: CASSQDSGGLTDTQYF.

The chain joins TRBV5-4 to TRBJ1-1; D might be TRBD1 (5 bases). V lost 4 bases to trimming and J lost 1 base, with 11 bases between them. The CDR3 has 14 amino acids. The germline V gene encodes CDR1 SGHNT and CDR2 YYREEE (reference sequence). The CDR3 loop reads CASSRTNENTEAFF. The CDR3 region has the DNA TGTGCCAGCAGCCGGACAAATGAGAACACTGAAGCTTTCTTT.

The chain recombines TRBV5-5 with TRBJ2-3, with TRBD2 matching over 8 bases. This CDR3 has 17 residues. CDR1 is SGHKS, CDR2 YYEKEE, per germline (reference sequence). V was clipped by 4 bases and J by 0 bases; unmatched bases: 10. The CDR3 sequence is CASSAHREGLSTDTQYF. Here the CDR3 DNA reads TGTGCCAGCAGCGCCCACCGGGAGGGACTTAGCACAGATACGCAGTATTTT. Drawing the rest from reference TRBV5-5 and TRBJ2-3, the complete variable domain is DAGVTQSPTHLIKTRGQQVTLRCSPISGHKSVSWYQQVLGQGPQFIFQYYEKEERGRGNFPDRFSARQFPNYSSELNVNALLLGDSALYLCASSAHREGLSTDTQYFGPGTRLTVL.

The chain combines TRBV7-2 with TRBJ2-1; 9 nucleotides match TRBD2. V trimming: 0 bases; J trimming: 4 bases; junction bases outside the gene matches: 4. Germline loops: CDR1 SGHTA, CDR2 FQGNSA. This CDR3 contains 16 residues. The CDR3 DNA reads TGTGCCAGCAGCTTAGCCGCTAGCGGGACTTACAATGAGCAGTTCTTC. It codes for CASSLAASGTYNEQFF.

The CDR3 DNA follows: TGTGCCAGCAGCTTAGGGCACAGGGGCGCGGGTAATGAGCAGTTCTTC. Translating gives CASSLGHRGAGNEQFF. The chain couples TRBV7-9 to TRBJ2-1; 7 bases fit TRBD1. The V and J ends lost 1 base and 7 bases, in that order; junction bases with no gene match: 10. This CDR3 contains 16 residues. Germline lookup yields CDR1 SEHNR and CDR2 FQNEAQ (reference sequence).

The rearrangement links TRBV7-2 to TRBJ2-7; TRBD1 agrees at 8 bases. The V gene's germline CDR1 is SGHTA and CDR2 FQGNSA. The CDR3 extends over 16 amino acids. Trimming at V came to 1 base and at J to 0 bases, leaving 5 bases not matched to a gene. The CDR3 sequence: CASSLGGTGNSYEQYF. CDR3 sequence (DNA): TGTGCCAGCAGCTTAGGTGGGACAGGAAACTCCTACGAGCAGTACTTC.

This chain joins TRBV5-1 and TRBJ2-3, with 11 positions matching TRBD1. The V segment lost 0 bases and the J segment 3 bases; nucleotides outside the gene matches: 6. The CDR3 has 17 residues. Germline V gene data show CDR1 as SGHRS and CDR2 as YFSETQ. The CDR3 is CASSLGYGTGGTDTQYF. Written as DNA, the CDR3 is TGCGCCAGCAGCTTGGGGTACGGGACAGGGGGTACAGATACGCAGTATTTT. The full variable domain, its missing parts supplied by reference TRBV5-1 and TRBJ2-3, is KAGVTQTPRYLIKTRGQQVTLSCSPISGHRSVSWYQQTPGQGLQFLFEYFSETQRNKGNFPGRFSGRQFSNSRSEMNVSTLELGDSALYLCASSLGYGTGGTDTQYFGPGTRLTVL.

The rearrangement links TRBV5-4 to TRBJ1-2; 7 bases are a match to TRBD1. CDR3 length equals 14 residues. Germline assignment: CDR1 SGHNT and CDR2 YYREEE (reference sequence). With 2 bases clipped from V and 8 bases from J, the junction kept 9 bases outside the gene matches. CDR3 DNA: TGTGCCAGCAGCTTCGATTCAGGGGGAGGAGGCTACACCTTC. Protein: CASSFDSGGGGYTF.

V gene TRBV27 combines with J gene TRBJ1-2; 9 nucleotides match TRBD1. The CDR3 contains 15 residues. Trimming at V came to 3 bases and at J to 4 bases, leaving 6 bases not matched to a gene. The germline V gene encodes CDR1 MNHEY and CDR2 SMNVEV (reference sequence). Here the CDR3 DNA reads TGTGCCAGCAGTTTGGCCGGGACAGGGAGCTATGGCTACACCTTC. Translated, it gives CASSLAGTGSYGYTF.

The J gene is TRBJ1-1, the V gene TRBV5-1; 7 nucleotides match TRBD1. The V gene's germline CDR1 is SGHRS and CDR2 YFSETQ. V dropped 3 bases and J dropped 3; count of bases not matched to a gene: 2. This CDR3 contains 13 residues. The CDR3 DNA follows: TGCGCCAGCAGCTCACAGGGGCACACTGAAGCTTTCTTT. It specifies CASSSQGHTEAFF.

The CDR3 DNA sequence: TGCGCCAGCAGCCACCGGACAGGGTATGTAGTGCGTGGCTACACCTTC. It specifies CASSHRTGYVVRGYTF. The gene calls are TRBV4-3 and TRBJ1-2; 8 bases fit TRBD1. The CDR3 runs 16 residues. Trimming removed 3 bases from V and 7 bases from J; junction bases left unmatched: 13. The germline CDR1 and CDR2 sequences are LGHNA and YSLEER.

The chain employs TRBV6-5 and TRBJ2-5; 7 bases are shared with TRBD1. Per germline, CDR1 MNHEY and CDR2 SVGAGI. CDR3 length: 15 amino acids. The V segment lost 5 bases and the J segment 1 base; nucleotides outside the gene matches: 7. The chain's CDR3 is CASSRTGILQETQYF. DNA for the CDR3: TGTGCCAGCAGTCGGACAGGAATTCTCCAAGAGACCCAGTACTTC.

The chain has TRBV18 and TRBJ2-3; 8 positions match TRBD2. This CDR3 has 15 amino acids. Trimming removed 0 bases from V and 5 bases from J; junction bases left unmatched: 4. Germline lookup yields CDR1 KGHSH and CDR2 LQKENI. The CDR3 is CASSPPTSGRDTQYF. CDR3 bases: TGTGCCAGCTCACCACCAACTAGCGGAAGAGATACGCAGTATTTT.

The gene calls are TRBV28 and TRBJ1-3; TRBD1 is a possible D gene (5 bases). The CDR3 has 15 amino acids. Germline V gene sequence: CDR1 MDHEN, CDR2 SYDVKM. Trimming removed 6 bases at V and 3 bases at J, with 15 bases between. The CDR3 is CASSLPSGGGNTIYF. The CDR3 nucleotides read TGTGCCAGCAGCTTACCCTCGGGGGGTGGAAACACCATATATTTT.

The genes are TRBV18 and TRBJ2-7; 7 nucleotides agree with TRBD1. This CDR3 region has 14 residues. CDR1 and CDR2 from the germline V gene are KGHSH and LQKENI. V shed 3 bases and J 3 bases; nucleotides not matched to a gene: 5. Written as DNA, the CDR3 is TGTGCCAGCTCACCTAATCGGGACAGCTACGAGCAGTACTTC. Translation gives CASSPNRDSYEQYF. Full variable domain (missing parts from reference TRBV18 and TRBJ2-7): NAGVMQNPRHLVRRRGQEARLRCSPMKGHSHVYWYRQLPEEGLKFMVYLQKENIIDESGMPKERFSAEFPKEGPSILRIQQVVRGDSAAYFCASSPNRDSYEQYFGPGTRLTVT.

The chain links TRBV28 to TRBJ2-2, with 13 bases that match TRBD2. After removal of 6 bases from V and 7 bases from J, the junction contained 11 bases not matched to a gene. Germline assignment: CDR1 MDHEN and CDR2 SYDVKM. The CDR3 loop spans 17 amino acids. The CDR3, as DNA: TGTGCCAGCAGACAAGGGACTAGCGGGGCACCTGTCGGGGAGCTGTTTTTT. As protein: CASRQGTSGAPVGELFF.

The rearrangement links TRBV28 to TRBJ2-7; D gene unclear. Germline CDR1 MDHEN, CDR2 SYDVKM. The V end was cut by 5 bases, the J end by 3 bases, with 14 bases between. CDR3 length: 14 amino acids. This CDR3 is CASSPDSPIYEQYF. The CDR3 DNA sequence: TGTGCCAGCAGTCCCGACTCTCCCATCTACGAGCAGTACTTC.

This clone was observed a single time. This sequence joins TRBV5-1 and TRBJ2-7, with 8 bases lining up with TRBD2. The CDR3 sequence is 15 residues long. With 4 bases clipped from V and 4 bases from J, the junction kept 10 bases outside the gene matches. Looked up from germline, CDR1 is SGHRS and CDR2 is YFSETQ. The CDR3 bases are TGCGCCAGCAGCCCGGATAGCGGGGACCCATACGAGCAGTACTTC. Amino acid sequence: CASSPDSGDPYEQYF.

The chain links TRBV5-6 to TRBJ1-2, with D possibly TRBD1 on 5 matching bases. V lost 2 bases and J 8 bases, leaving 13 bases between the germline ends. CDR1 and CDR2 (germline): SGHDT, YYEEEE. This CDR3 has 13 residues. The CDR3 DNA is TGTGCCAGCAGCTTCTCCAGGGTGGGCGGCTACACCTTC. Translation gives CASSFSRVGGYTF.